This TCR beta chain was sequenced for a study of vaccination and CD4 T cells after COVID-19 (dated by TCRdb to between 2020 and 2023). Background for the entire study: SARS-CoV-2 positivity had been established in the convalescent patients by nasal swab PCR, and mild disease was recorded in roughly 10 of these patients and severe disease in one. In the convalescent cohort there were six males and four females, among whom were two Hispanic individuals, seven Caucasians, two Asians and one multiracial person. Participants got two doses of the Pfizer-BioNTech BNT162b2 vaccine (n=8) or two doses of the Moderna mRNA-1273 vaccine (n=2). Post-COVID blood samples from convalescent patients were collected a median of around 100 days after diagnosis, with a range of about 35 to 180 days. Post-vaccine blood samples were obtained a median of approximately 70 days after the second vaccine dose, with a range of about 14 to 241 days. In 10 COVID-19 convalescent patients and several infection-naive healthy vaccine recipients, the spike-specific CD4+ TCR repertoire before mRNA vaccination was compared with the repertoire after mRNA vaccination.

From cysteine to phenylalanine, the CDR3 is 13 amino acids long. CDR3 DNA is the only sequence kept; it has 39 bases, read in frame from the first base. Per the germline V gene (reference sequence), DFQATT is the CDR1 and SNEGSKA is the CDR2. This clonotype was seen more than once but under ten times. Its cognate antigen has yet to be identified. One base away there is no much larger clone; base qualities are not given. To prepare the library, PCR was applied. The instrument given in TCRdb is Illumina iSeq 100. The published analysis was carried out like this. Non-productive sequences were removed, and CDR3s that did not start with C, did not end with F or W, or were shorter than 7 amino acids were discarded. Using R version 3.6.1, CDR3 homology was evaluated through Levenshtein distances (stringdist) along with unrooted phylogenetic trees (ape). TCRdb applied fastp at Q25 and MiXCR to the public reads, then kept only in-frame beta chains. Entries that share a CDR3 protein sequence are merged under the most common genes and DNA. The V and J calls were determined by TCRdb, not by the authors. In this sample the table shows approximately 14,000 distinct CDR3 sequences, over 65% of which occur a single time. The ten largest account for about 1% of the sample.

The convalescent patients' positive SARS-CoV-2 PCR tests fell between March and December 2020, which was before the Alpha, Beta and Delta variants emerged in the United States. Ficoll-Paque Plus gradient centrifugation was used to isolate PBMCs from whole blood, and the isolated PBMCs were then either used fresh or cryopreserved at -140C. Study-wide findings and limitations: Although the median number of SARS-CoV-2-reactive clonotypes went up from approximately 20 after infection to 30 to 45 after vaccination, the increase was not significant. Of the vaccine-specific clones found in convalescent patients, nearly all (304 of 307) were mono-reactive for SARS-CoV-2 spike instead of being cross-reactive with common cold coronaviruses. The number of convalescent patients in the study was relatively small, and the study did not examine early timepoints following natural infection. In convalescent patients, a median 86.3% of post-vaccine SARS-CoV-2-reactive clones were detected only after vaccination, and vaccine-specific priming was suggested by this finding.

Sequenced material: CD4+ T cells from blood, taken after SARS-CoV-2 vaccination. In this chain, TRBV20-1 is recombined with TRBJ1-5; a weak D assignment points to TRBD1 (5 bases agree). This clonotype was obtained from a human donor who had recovered from COVID-19. The CDR3 sequence is CIHTKRGNQPQHF. The DNA sequence follows: TGCATCCACACAAAACGGGGGAATCAGCCCCAGCATTTT.